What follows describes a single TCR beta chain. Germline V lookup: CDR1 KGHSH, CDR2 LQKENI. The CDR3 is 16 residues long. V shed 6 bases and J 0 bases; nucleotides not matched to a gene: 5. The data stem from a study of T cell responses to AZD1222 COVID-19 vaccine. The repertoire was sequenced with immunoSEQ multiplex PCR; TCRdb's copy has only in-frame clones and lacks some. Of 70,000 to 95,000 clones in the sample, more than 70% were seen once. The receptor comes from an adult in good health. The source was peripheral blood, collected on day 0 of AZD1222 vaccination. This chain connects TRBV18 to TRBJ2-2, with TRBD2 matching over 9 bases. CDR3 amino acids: CASSRAGGTNTGELFF. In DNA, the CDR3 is TGTGCCAGCTCGCGAGCGGGGGGTACGAACACCGGGGAGCTGTTTTTT. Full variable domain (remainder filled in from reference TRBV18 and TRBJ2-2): NAGVMQNPRHLVRRRGQEARLRCSPMKGHSHVYWYRQLPEEGLKFMVYLQKENIIDESGMPKERFSAEFPKEGPSILRIQQVVRGDSAAYFCASSRAGGTNTGELFFGEGSRLTVL.